These 32 T cell receptor beta chains share one sample of origin, sequenced in a study of blood T cell repertoires in COVID-19. Method: immunoSEQ multiplex PCR; TCRdb's copy keeps in-frame clones and lacks some. The sample holds around 150,000 clones, approximately 90% seen once. The specimen sequenced was peripheral blood. The receptors were sampled from a man aged 18 to 30 with acute or convalescent COVID-19.

V is TRBV6-2 or TRBV6-3 and J is TRBJ2-7, with 8 bases matching TRBD2. Trimming took 1 base from V and 3 from J; bases not matched to a gene: 11. The V gene's germline CDR1 is MNHEY and CDR2 SVGEGT. The CDR3 runs to 17 residues. This CDR3 is CASSYWGGAGELYEQYF. The CDR3 DNA follows: TGTGCCAGCAGTTACTGGGGCGGAGCGGGGGAACTCTACGAGCAGTACTTC.

The CDR3 protein is CASSPLGAKSPLHF. For the CDR3, the DNA is TGCGCCAGCAGCCCTTTGGGGGCCAAGTCACCCCTCCACTTT. The genes are TRBV5-1 and TRBJ1-6; tentatively, D is TRBD1 (6 bases). The CDR3 is made up of 14 amino acids. Germline CDR1 reads SGHRS; CDR2 reads YFSETQ. The ends were cut back, 4 bases at V and 10 bases at J, with 15 bases in the middle. The full variable domain, completed using reference TRBV5-1 and TRBJ1-6, is KAGVTQTPRYLIKTRGQQVTLSCSPISGHRSVSWYQQTPGQGLQFLFEYFSETQRNKGNFPGRFSGRQFSNSRSEMNVSTLELGDSALYLCASSPLGAKSPLHFGNGTRLTVT.

The genes are TRBV20-1 and TRBJ1-1; the D gene is possibly TRBD1 (6 bases). Looked up from germline, CDR1 is DFQATT and CDR2 is SNEGSKA (reference sequence). This CDR3 has 15 amino acids. Deletions cut 3 bases from V and 1 base from J, with 15 bases between. Here the CDR3 reads CSASEWGGSNTEAFF. The CDR3 DNA reads TGCAGTGCTAGTGAGTGGGGGGGCTCGAACACTGAAGCTTTCTTT.

The V gene is TRBV3-1 (or the pseudogene TRBV3-2), the J gene TRBJ2-6; TRBD1 matches at 7 bases. The germline V gene has CDR1 LGHDT and CDR2 YNNKEL (reference sequence). The CDR3 is 18 amino acids. After removal of 4 bases from V and 0 bases from J, the junction contained 9 bases not matched to a gene. The CDR3 sequence is CASSLRTGPTSGANVLTF. The CDR3 DNA sequence: TGTGCCAGCAGCCTCCGGACAGGTCCGACCTCTGGGGCCAACGTCCTGACTTTC.

The V call is TRBV5-4, the J call TRBJ1-2; 9 bases match TRBD1. The V gene's germline CDR1 is SGHNT and CDR2 YYREEE (reference sequence). The CDR3 has 17 amino acids. J lost 4 bases, V lost 3 bases, and 13 bases had no gene match. CDR3 in amino acids: CASSSPDRTGEVYGYTF. The CDR3 DNA sequence: TGTGCCAGCAGCTCACCCGACCGGACAGGGGAAGTCTATGGCTACACCTTC.

The V call is TRBV19, the J call TRBJ2-2, with a weak D call TRBD2 (7 bases). Germline CDR1 is LNHDA and CDR2 is SQIVND (reference sequence). Trimming removed 3 bases at V and 8 bases at J, with 13 bases between. The CDR3 contains 14 residues. CDR3 in DNA: TGTGCCAGTAGTATCTTACAGGGAGGGGGGGAGCTGTTTTTT. Translation: CASSILQGGGELFF.

The chain links TRBV19 to TRBJ2-7, with D unresolved. V was shortened by 2 bases and J by 5 bases, with 10 bases between the two germline ends. Germline V gene sequence: CDR1 LNHDA, CDR2 SQIVND (reference sequence). The CDR3 loop spans 13 amino acids. Here the CDR3 reads CASSIQVANEQYF. CDR3 DNA sequence: TGTGCCAGTAGTATACAGGTCGCCAACGAGCAGTACTTC. The full variable domain, rest sourced from reference TRBV19 and TRBJ2-7, is DGGITQSPKYLFRKEGQNVTLSCEQNLNHDAMYWYRQDPGQGLRLIYYSQIVNDFQKGDIAEGYSVSREKKESFPLTVTSAQKNPTAFYLCASSIQVANEQYFGPGTRLTVT.

This chain links TRBV18 with TRBJ1-5, with no clear D. V was shortened by 2 bases and J by 2 bases, with 4 bases between the two germline ends. In germline, CDR1 is KGHSH, CDR2 LQKENI. The CDR3 loop spans 13 amino acids. In DNA, the CDR3 is TGTGCCAGCTCACCAATCGGCAATCAGCCCCAGCATTTT. This sequence encodes CASSPIGNQPQHF.

Points on this clone: Other DNA sequences in the same sample also yield this CDR3. The chain couples TRBV6-6 to TRBJ1-5; 8 positions agree with TRBD1. CDR1 and CDR2 (germline): MNHNY, SVGAGI (reference sequence). V lost 2 bases and J lost 4; bases outside the gene matches: 4. The CDR3 has 15 residues. In nucleotides, the CDR3 is TGTGCCAGCAGTTACCGGGGACAGGCAAATCAGCCCCAGCATTTT. Translated, it gives CASSYRGQANQPQHF.

The rearrangement uses TRBV6-4 and TRBJ2-7, with TRBD2 as a possible D gene (5 bases). Per the germline V gene, CDR1 is MRHNA and CDR2 is SNTAGT. The CDR3 is made up of 12 amino acids. Trimming cost V 7 bases and J 4 bases, with 11 bases left between them. The CDR3 nucleotides are TGTGCCAGCACCCTGGACTTTTACGAGCAGTACTTC. It codes for CASTLDFYEQYF.

The V call is TRBV27, the J call TRBJ2-1, with 7 bases identical to TRBD2. J gave up 15 bases and V 6 bases, and 8 bases lay outside the gene matches. Germline V gene data show CDR1 as MNHEY and CDR2 as SMNVEV (reference sequence). This CDR3 spans 11 amino acids. The CDR3 loop is CASSTGTKGFF. The CDR3 nucleotides read TGTGCCAGCAGCACCGGGACTAAAGGGTTCTTC.

The rearrangement uses TRBV27 and TRBJ1-2, with TRBD1 matching over 7 bases. Trimming cost V 2 bases and J 1 base; bases outside gene matches: 1. The germline V gene has CDR1 MNHEY and CDR2 SMNVEV (reference sequence). This CDR3 spans 14 amino acids. The CDR3 nucleotides are TGTGCCAGCAGTTTAACAGGGGTTAACTATGGCTACACCTTC. Amino acid sequence: CASSLTGVNYGYTF.

DNA of the CDR3: TGTGCCAGCAGCTTGGTGGCGAACACTGAAGCTTTCTTT. This gives the protein CASSLVANTEAFF. The V call is TRBV5-4, the J call TRBJ1-1; D gene uncertain. Germline V gene sequence: CDR1 SGHNT, CDR2 YYREEE (reference sequence). V was pared by 0 bases and J by 1 base, with 4 bases between. The CDR3 sequence is 13 residues long.

The rearrangement uses TRBV10-1 and TRBJ1-2; TRBD1 agrees at 9 bases. The CDR3 spans 18 residues. Looked up from germline, CDR1 is WNHNN and CDR2 is SYGVQD (reference sequence). V lost 3 bases to trimming and J lost 4 bases; unmatched junction nucleotides: 15. In nucleotides, the CDR3 is TGCGCCAGCAGTGACCGTCCCGGGACAGGGTCCAACCTCTATGGCTACACCTTC. Its protein product is CASSDRPGTGSNLYGYTF.

The chain couples TRBV19 to TRBJ2-1, with a weak D call TRBD1 (6 bases). V was trimmed by 5 bases and J by 6 bases, leaving 14 bases between them. CDR3 length: 14 amino acids. Germline CDR1 and CDR2: LNHDA and SQIVND (reference sequence). CDR3: CASSVGAGRNEQFF. CDR3 DNA sequence: TGTGCCAGTAGTGTGGGGGCAGGGCGCAATGAGCAGTTCTTC.

This chain joins TRBV18 and TRBJ1-6, with 8 bases fitting TRBD1. The CDR3 is 16 residues long. The germline CDR1 and CDR2 sequences are KGHSH and LQKENI. V lost 2 bases and J lost 7; bases outside the gene matches: 7. The CDR3 here is CASSPVEDRENSPLHF. DNA of the CDR3: TGTGCCAGCTCACCAGTTGAGGACAGGGAAAATTCACCCCTCCACTTT.

This clone was seen only a few times. The gene calls are TRBV11-2 and TRBJ2-7; weak D call: TRBD1 (5 bases). The CDR3 loop spans 14 amino acids. V shed 3 bases and J shed 2 bases, with 11 bases lying between them. Germline CDR1 and CDR2: SGHAT and FQNNGV. This CDR3 is CASSLTDGTYEQYF. The DNA for the CDR3 is TGTGCCAGCAGCTTGACAGACGGCACCTACGAGCAGTACTTC.

V is TRBV19 and J is TRBJ1-5; tentative D call: TRBD1 (6 bases). Trimming took 8 bases from V and 5 from J, leaving 13 bases between them. The V gene's germline CDR1 is LNHDA and CDR2 SQIVND (reference sequence). The CDR3 has 13 residues. CDR3 amino acids: CASGRGADQPQHF. In DNA form, the CDR3 reads TGTGCCAGTGGACGGGGGGCCGATCAGCCCCAGCATTTT.

V is TRBV3-1 (or the pseudogene TRBV3-2) and J is TRBJ1-4; D perhaps matches TRBD1 (6 bases). CDR1 is LGHDT, CDR2 YNNKEL, per germline (reference sequence). The CDR3 is 16 residues long. V gave up 0 bases and J gave up 8 bases, with 16 bases separating them. The CDR3 spells CASSQDFPGEGEKLFF. The CDR3 bases are TGTGCCAGCAGCCAAGATTTCCCAGGGGAGGGGGAAAAACTGTTTTTT.

The V and J genes are TRBV2 and TRBJ1-1; D is unresolved. Trimming pared 2 bases from V and 2 bases from J, leaving 6 bases between. This CDR3 is 13 amino acids long. Germline loops: CDR1 SNHLY, CDR2 FYNNEI. For the CDR3, the DNA is TGTGCCAGCAGTGAATTAGAAAACACTGAAGCTTTCTTT. Its protein is CASSELENTEAFF. The entire variable domain, with the rest obtained from reference TRBV2 and TRBJ1-1, is as follows: EPEVTQTPSHQVTQMGQEVILRCVPISNHLYFYWYRQILGQKVEFLVSFYNNEISEKSEIFDDQFSVERPDGSNFTLKIRSTKLEDSAMYFCASSELENTEAFFGQGTRLTVV.

J is TRBJ2-7 and V is TRBV7-9; 8 bases agree with TRBD2. CDR3 length equals 15 residues. With 2 bases clipped from V and 2 bases from J, the junction kept 5 bases outside the gene matches. Per germline, CDR1 SEHNR and CDR2 FQNEAQ (reference sequence). CDR3 region: CASSLRAGEPYEQYF. CDR3 coding DNA: TGTGCCAGCAGCTTACGAGCGGGAGAACCCTACGAGCAGTACTTC.

This sequence joins TRBV18 and TRBJ2-2; 7 positions match TRBD2. The CDR3 has 14 residues. Per germline, CDR1 KGHSH and CDR2 LQKENI. V gave up 4 bases and J gave up 8 bases; unmatched junction bases: 7. CDR3 sequence: CASSRAEGLGELFF. In nucleotides, the CDR3 is TGTGCCAGCTCACGCGCCGAGGGACTAGGGGAGCTGTTTTTT.

The chain couples TRBV19 to TRBJ1-2, with 10 bases identical to TRBD1. CDR1 is LNHDA and CDR2 is SQIVND in the germline V gene (reference sequence). The ends lost 7 bases at V and 5 bases at J; junction bases unmatched: 10. The CDR3 consists of 15 residues. The CDR3, as DNA: TGTGCCAGTACCCGGGGACAGGGGCCGATTTATGGCTACACCTTC. Its translation: CASTRGQGPIYGYTF.

The chain employs TRBV5-1 and TRBJ1-1; D is perhaps TRBD1 (6 bases). V was pared by 7 bases and J by 1 base, with 14 bases between. The CDR3 is 14 amino acids. CDR1 is SGHRS and CDR2 is YFSETQ in the germline V gene. The DNA for the CDR3 is TGCGCCAGCTCAAAGGGACACACGAACACTGAAGCTTTCTTT. As protein: CASSKGHTNTEAFF. Complete variable domain (other parts from reference TRBV5-1 and TRBJ1-1): KAGVTQTPRYLIKTRGQQVTLSCSPISGHRSVSWYQQTPGQGLQFLFEYFSETQRNKGNFPGRFSGRQFSNSRSEMNVSTLELGDSALYLCASSKGHTNTEAFFGQGTRLTVV.

A single count supports this clone. The chain couples TRBV2 to TRBJ2-1; weak D call: TRBD2 (5 bases). The CDR3 runs 11 residues. The germline V gene encodes CDR1 SNHLY and CDR2 FYNNEI. Trimming pared 6 bases from V and 9 bases from J, leaving 9 bases between. The CDR3 nucleotides read TGTGCCAGCAGGAGGGTTGGTGAGCAGTTCTTC. Its protein is CASRRVGEQFF.

This sequence joins TRBV5-4 and TRBJ2-1; D gene unclear. V was shortened by 0 bases and J by 1 base, with 11 bases between the two germline ends. Germline CDR1 is SGHNT and CDR2 is YYREEE (reference sequence). The length of the CDR3 is 16 residues. The DNA of the CDR3 is TGTGCCAGCAGCTTGGGACTCCGGATATCCTACAATGAGCAGTTCTTC. Its protein product is CASSLGLRISYNEQFF.

The chain couples TRBV5-1 to TRBJ2-6, with D possibly TRBD2 on 6 matching bases. The germline V and J ends were trimmed by 4 bases and 0 bases, with 8 bases remaining between them. The CDR3 has 15 residues. Germline lookup yields CDR1 SGHRS and CDR2 YFSETQ. The CDR3 loop reads CASSGGVSGANVLTF. The CDR3 DNA is TGCGCCAGCAGCGGAGGGGTCTCTGGGGCCAACGTCCTGACTTTC. Together with reference TRBV5-1 and TRBJ2-6, the CDR3 gives the full variable domain: KAGVTQTPRYLIKTRGQQVTLSCSPISGHRSVSWYQQTPGQGLQFLFEYFSETQRNKGNFPGRFSGRQFSNSRSEMNVSTLELGDSALYLCASSGGVSGANVLTFGAGSRLTVL.

The chain carries TRBV19 and TRBJ1-5, with D maybe TRBD1 (6 bases). The CDR3 contains 13 residues. The V gene's germline CDR1 is LNHDA and CDR2 SQIVND (reference sequence). The V end was cut by 7 bases, the J end by 2 bases, with 9 bases between. DNA of the CDR3: TGTGCCAGTACGAACAGGGGCAATCAGCCCCAGCATTTT. Its protein is CASTNRGNQPQHF.

CDR3 nucleotide sequence: TGTGCCTGTAACACCGGCGGTGTTAGCAATCAGCCCCAGCATTTT. Translating gives CACNTGGVSNQPQHF. The V and J genes are TRBV30 and TRBJ1-5, with D unclear. Trimming left V 6 bases short and J 0 bases short, with 15 bases between. Germline V CDR1 and CDR2: GTSNPN, SVGIG (reference sequence). The CDR3 is 15 residues long. Full variable domain (rest looked up from reference TRBV30 and TRBJ1-5): SQTIHQWPATLVQPVGSPLSLECTVEGTSNPNLYWYRQAAGRGLQLLFYSVGIGQISSEVPQNLSASRPQDRQFILSSKKLLLSDSGFYLCACNTGGVSNQPQHFGDGTRLSIL.

The chain has TRBV9 and TRBJ1-3, with D hard to call. Germline values: CDR1 SGDLS, CDR2 YYNGEE. The CDR3 covers 15 residues. With 0 bases removed from V and 0 bases from J, the gap between germline ends came to 7 bases. CDR3 in DNA: TGTGCCAGCAGCGTAGCGGCGGGCTCTGGAAACACCATATATTTT. Its protein is CASSVAAGSGNTIYF.

V is TRBV29-1 and J is TRBJ1-1; D gene ambiguous. The CDR3 has 12 amino acids. V shed 5 bases and J shed 7 bases, with 14 bases lying between them. Per the germline V gene, CDR1 is SQVTM and CDR2 is ANQGSEA. The CDR3 is CSVRLVGDEAFF. For the CDR3, the DNA is TGCAGCGTTCGACTGGTCGGAGATGAAGCTTTCTTT.

The rearrangement joins TRBV12-5 to TRBJ2-5; 9 bases are a match to TRBD1. CDR3 length equals 18 residues. V dropped 6 bases and J dropped 5; count of bases not matched to a gene: 19. CDR1 LGHNT and CDR2 FRNRAP come from the germline V gene. Written as DNA, the CDR3 is TGTGCTAGTGGCCGCGCGCTGGTGACGGGACAGGGCATGGAGACCCAGTACTTC. Translation: CASGRALVTGQGMETQYF. The whole variable domain, remainder taken from reference TRBV12-5 and TRBJ2-5, is DARVTQTPRHKVTEMGQEVTMRCQPILGHNTVFWYRQTMMQGLELLAYFRNRAPLDDSGMPKDRFSAEMPDATLATLKIQPSEPRDSAVYFCASGRALVTGQGMETQYFGPGTRLLVL.